The 8 T cell receptor beta chains reported below all come from one sample, sequenced in a study of tumor-infiltrating lymphocytes in localized non-small cell lung cancer. Sequencing used immunoSEQ multiplex PCR; TCRdb keeps in-frame clones, though not all of them. The sample yields approximately 15,000 clones, 55% to 75% seen once. The sample comprised lung tumor tissue. These receptors came from a human donor with non-small cell lung cancer.

The chain recombines TRBV5-1 with TRBJ2-5; D might be TRBD1 or TRBD2, each matching 6 bases. V was pared by 3 bases and J by 1 base, with 13 bases between. The CDR3 runs 15 residues. Germline V gives CDR1 SGHRS, CDR2 YFSETQ. Here the CDR3 reads CASSSLSGAQETQYF. In DNA form, the CDR3 reads TGCGCCAGCAGCTCCCTTTCGGGGGCCCAAGAGACCCAGTACTTC.

As for this clone: Other nucleotide sequences from this sample produce the same CDR3. This sequence joins TRBV6-6 and TRBJ2-1, with D uncertain. Trimming took 0 bases from V and 7 from J, leaving 4 bases between them. Germline CDR1 MNHNY, CDR2 SVGAGI (reference sequence). The CDR3 is 12 residues long. As DNA, the CDR3 is TGTGCCAGCAGTTACTCCCTGAATGAGCAGTTCTTC. Translation gives CASSYSLNEQFF.

The chain links TRBV7-2 to TRBJ1-2, with a weak D call TRBD1 (6 bases). CDR3 length: 15 residues. Germline V CDR1 and CDR2: SGHTA, FQGNSA. V was pared by 1 base and J by 4 bases, with 13 bases between. The CDR3 loop reads CASSLDQGRVYGYTF. The DNA of the CDR3 is TGTGCCAGCAGCTTAGATCAGGGGCGGGTCTATGGCTACACCTTC.

The table lists this clone with a few counts. V gene TRBV18 combines with J gene TRBJ1-6, with D possibly TRBD1 on 5 matching bases. Germline values: CDR1 KGHSH, CDR2 LQKENI. The V gene lost 2 bases and the J gene lost 5 bases, with 13 bases spanning the gap. The CDR3 is 16 residues long. CDR3 in DNA: TGTGCCAGCTCACCAATCAGGCTACAGGATAATTCACCCCTCCACTTT. Its translation: CASSPIRLQDNSPLHF.

This clone was found a few times. The V call is TRBV6-1, the J call TRBJ2-2; D may be TRBD1 (6 bases). The germline CDR1 and CDR2 sequences are MNHNS and SASEGT. The CDR3 extends over 14 amino acids. Trimming removed 3 bases from V and 4 bases from J, with 9 bases in between. The CDR3 spells CASSENRVTGELFF. The CDR3 DNA sequence: TGTGCCAGCAGTGAGAACAGGGTCACCGGGGAGCTGTTTTTT.

This clone has a single count. V and J are TRBV6-6 and TRBJ1-2; a possible D gene is TRBD1 (5 bases). Trimming shortened V by 4 bases and J by 8 bases, and 17 bases separated the two germline ends. The germline gives CDR1 MNHNY, CDR2 SVGAGI (reference sequence). The CDR3 extends over 14 amino acids. The CDR3 protein is CASSLTDNLRGYTF. CDR3 DNA: TGTGCCAGCAGTTTGACAGATAATCTAAGGGGCTACACCTTC.

This chain links TRBV9 with TRBJ2-3, with 11 bases fitting TRBD2. CDR3 length: 14 residues. Germline CDR1 reads SGDLS; CDR2 reads YYNGEE. Losses at the gene ends were 2 bases for V and 4 bases for J; bases not matched to a gene: 0. The CDR3 nucleotides read TGTGCCAGCAGCGTTAGCGGGGGGGCAGATACGCAGTATTTT. It translates to CASSVSGGADTQYF.

The chain combines TRBV6-5 with TRBJ1-5, with D hard to call. The length of the CDR3 is 14 residues. V dropped 2 bases and J dropped 5 bases, with 10 bases sitting between them. Germline values: CDR1 MNHEY, CDR2 SVGAGI. DNA for the CDR3: TGTGCCAGCAGTTACGGGCGTGAGTATCAGCCCCAGCATTTT. Residues: CASSYGREYQPQHF.